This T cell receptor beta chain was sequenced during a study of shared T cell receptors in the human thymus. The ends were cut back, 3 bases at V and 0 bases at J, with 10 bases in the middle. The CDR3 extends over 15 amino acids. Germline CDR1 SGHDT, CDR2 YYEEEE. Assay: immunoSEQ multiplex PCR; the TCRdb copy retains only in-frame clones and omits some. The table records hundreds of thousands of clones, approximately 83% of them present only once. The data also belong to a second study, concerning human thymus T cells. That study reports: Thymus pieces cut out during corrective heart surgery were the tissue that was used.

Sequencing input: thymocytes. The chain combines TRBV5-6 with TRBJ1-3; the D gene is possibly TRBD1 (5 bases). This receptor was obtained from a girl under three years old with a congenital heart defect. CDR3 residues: CASSSEGASGNTIYF. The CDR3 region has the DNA TGTGCCAGCAGCTCCGAAGGGGCCTCTGGAAACACCATATATTTT.